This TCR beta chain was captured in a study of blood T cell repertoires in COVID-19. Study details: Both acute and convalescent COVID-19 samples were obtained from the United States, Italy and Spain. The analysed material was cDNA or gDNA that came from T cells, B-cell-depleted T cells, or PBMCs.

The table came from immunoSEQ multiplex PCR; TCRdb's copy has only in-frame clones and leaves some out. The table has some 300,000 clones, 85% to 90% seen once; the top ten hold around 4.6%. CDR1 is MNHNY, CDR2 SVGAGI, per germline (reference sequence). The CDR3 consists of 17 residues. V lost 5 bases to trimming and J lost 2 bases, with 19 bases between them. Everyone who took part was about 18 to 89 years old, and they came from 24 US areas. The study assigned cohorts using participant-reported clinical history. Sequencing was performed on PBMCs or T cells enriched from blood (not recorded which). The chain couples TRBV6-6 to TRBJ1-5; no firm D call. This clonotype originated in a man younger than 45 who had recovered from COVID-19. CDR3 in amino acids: CASSPSPGGRGNQPQHF. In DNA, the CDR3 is TGTGCCAGCAGTCCCTCCCCAGGAGGTAGGGGCAATCAGCCCCAGCATTTT.